This T cell receptor beta chain was observed in a study of response to subunit inactivated influenza vaccine. Findings of the study overall: It was suggested by the authors that few new T cells are recruited by each seasonal influenza vaccination.

Points on this clonotype: Its antigen is undetermined. One end of the junction is discordant with germline, which a read error may explain.

TCRdb called the RT-PCR reads again in MiXCR, with one record for every CDR3 protein. This sample has hundreds of thousands of distinct CDR3 sequences, with roughly 20% found just once. The CDR3 consists of 13 residues. Germline CDR1 is DFQATT and CDR2 is SNEGSKA (reference sequence). This specimen was PBMCs from blood, taken less than 22 months after vaccination. This receptor was identified in a man between 50 and 75 years old who received an inactivated influenza vaccine. The V and J genes are TRBV20-1 and TRBJ2-3; D is perhaps TRBD2 (5 bases). The CDR3 is CSATPSISDTQYF. The CDR3 coding sequence is TGCAGCGCTACCCCTAGCATCTCAGATACGCAGTATTTT.